This T cell receptor (beta chain) was found in a study of blood T cell repertoires in COVID-19. The CDR3 contains 14 residues. Germline CDR1 and CDR2: LNHDA and SQIVND (reference sequence). Trimming at V came to 8 bases and at J to 7 bases, leaving 8 bases not matched to a gene. TCRdb's copy holds only in-frame clones and misses some; the assay was immunoSEQ multiplex PCR. The table shows tens of thousands of clones, with 80% to 90% occurring only once. V and J are TRBV19 and TRBJ2-7; 13 nucleotides line up with TRBD2. Source material: peripheral blood. The source is a woman aged 55 to 70 with COVID-19, enrolled during active disease. In DNA, the CDR3 is TGTGCCAGTTCACCTCGACTAGCGGGAGGAGAGCAGTACTTC. It encodes CASSPRLAGGEQYF.